Included here is one TCR beta chain sequence, with context. Antigen specificity is unknown. The data are from a study of monozygotic twins with inflammatory bowel disease. Total RNA input per TCR library was roughly 3,300 ng. TCRdb reprocessed the 5' RACE reads, keeping one entry per CDR3 protein, no DNA. The table lists 150,000 to 200,000 distinct CDR3 sequences. Study-wide results and limits: Among patients, repertoires may have gained variability from differing immunosuppressive treatments. A lone strong IBD-associated signal or clonotype found no support. Repertoire similarity did not differ between concordant and discordant twins, possibly owing to limited power.

Germline CDR1 is SGHDN and CDR2 is FVKESK. CDR3 length: 16 amino acids. This rearrangement joins TRBV14 to TRBJ2-7; the D call of TRBD1 rests on TCRdb alone, since no DNA is present to check it. What was sequenced was blood. The sequence derives from a human donor with ulcerative colitis or Crohn's disease, or a healthy co-twin of an affected twin (not recorded which). CDR3 protein: CASSRGQSLGAYEQYF.